This entry describes one T cell receptor (beta chain). These data belong to a study of blood T cell repertoires in COVID-19. In the study overall: Italy, Spain and the United States were the sources of the convalescent and acute COVID-19 samples. PBMCs, B-cell-depleted T cells, or T cells provided the cDNA or gDNA that made up the material.

Germline CDR1 and CDR2: LGHNA and YSLEER. Deletions cut 8 bases from V and 6 bases from J, with 15 bases between. The CDR3 loop spans 13 amino acids. Study processing details: Estimated nucleated cell counts came from reference gene primer amplification. Some clones are missing from TCRdb's copy, which holds only in-frame ones; the method was immunoSEQ multiplex PCR. Clonal size and the V and J genes are those of that table, whereas D and trimming came from the DNA. The sample has over 120,000 clones, approximately 80% seen once. Sequences were obtained from peripheral blood. The chain joins TRBV4-3 to TRBJ2-3; D possibly corresponds to TRBD2 (5 bases). The sequence came from a man aged 70-80 years who had recovered from COVID-19. This chain's CDR3 is CASRRGGFDTQYF. In DNA form, the CDR3 reads TGCGCCAGCCGGAGAGGCGGGTTCGATACGCAGTATTTT.